This T cell receptor beta chain was sequenced for a study of cytomegalovirus exposure and HLA in healthy donors. In the case of this clone: Its antigen is undetermined.

Vbeta (60) and Jbeta (13) primers were used in the PCR. Clones were read by immunoSEQ multiplex PCR, and TCRdb kept only the in-frame ones, dropping some. The data hold tens of thousands of clones, with about 72% observed a single time. The junction had 7 bases not matched to a gene; V was cut back by 2 bases and J by 3 bases. This CDR3 region has 15 residues. Germline V gene data show CDR1 as MDHEN and CDR2 as SYDVKM. Broader study findings: In a later analysis, specific HLA alleles were associated with 16,000 or so TCR beta sequences at a 0.05 false discovery rate.

The sample comprised PBMCs. The sequence derives from a man aged 50-60 years in good health and CMV-seropositive. The chain couples TRBV28 to TRBJ2-7; 7 bases are a match to TRBD1. CDR3 loop: CASSLPRGKGYEQYF. For the CDR3, the DNA is TGTGCCAGCAGTTTACCCAGGGGGAAAGGCTACGAGCAGTACTTC.